What follows describes a single T cell receptor (beta chain). This clonotype was counted at least ten times. This clone's antigen is unknown. It has no much larger one-base neighbor in the sample; base qualities were not kept. This specimen comes from a study of T cells in Graves' hyperthyroidism and ophthalmopathy (dated by TCRdb to about 2019). About the study as a whole: Peripheral blood samples were taken at the time of initial diagnosis, prior to any treatment. A discovery cohort of about a hundred patients, about 40 with Graves' ophthalmopathy and 55 to 60 with stable Graves' hyperthyroidism, was used to find distinguishing TCR V-J signatures. Prospective prediction of ophthalmopathy was tested in an independent validation cohort of 18 to 20 hyperthyroidism patients and 17 patients who later progressed to ophthalmopathy. The 100 or so discovery patients were randomly split 7:3 into training and test sets. The study also compared thyroid tissue and blood T-cell repertoires from over 5 Graves' hyperthyroidism patients. Following sampling, methimazole starting at 30 mg daily was given to hyperthyroidism patients, and high-dose intravenous methylprednisolone was given to ophthalmopathy patients. According to the paper, TCR Vbeta CDR3 sequencing was carried out on roughly 130 peripheral blood samples, which came from some 41 ophthalmopathy, 70 to 80 hyperthyroidism and 17 progressor patients. The investigation overall reported the following: During validation, the model predicted progression to ophthalmopathy a median of approximately 7 months ahead of onset, with around 70% sensitivity and more than 72% specificity. Sample size was not statistically predetermined, and blinding of investigators to group allocation was not performed. Ophthalmopathy was separated from stable hyperthyroidism by a 13 V-J signature model, with approximately 85% sensitivity and just over 81% specificity obtained in cross-validation and 80%/75% obtained in testing. Most expanded thyroid clonotypes (frequency above 0.001) were also detected in blood, a finding suggesting that blood repertoires may reflect thyroid immune responses.

The TCR beta CDR3 regions were amplified from the RNA transcripts. The TCR CDR3 was subjected to a first round of RT-PCR using the HTBI primer set and the Qiagen OneStep RT-PCR kit. A second multiplex PCR round built the libraries, followed by size selection and purification. Libraries were sequenced paired-end with 100 bp reads on an Illumina HiSeq2000. The authors processed their data as follows. SOAPnuke was used to process the raw data, removing reads that contained adapters or uncalled bases, had a mean Phred below 15, or lacked an exact match to the constant primer or identifier. High-quality paired reads were merged with COPE v1.2.5, and unique nucleotide sequences were defined as clonotypes. MiTCR v1.1 was used to align the clonotypes against IMGT TRBV, TRBD and TRBJ reference segments. Analysis was restricted to V-J combinations with a frequency above 0.0001, which covered 98% to 99.2% of repertoires. A TCS score was defined as the ratio of F50 (clonal expansion) to E x V (chaos), with BLOSUM62-based TCRdist applied between CDR3 peptides within each V-J. Welch's t-statistics and random forest reduced roughly 500 V-J features to 13, which were used in a naive Bayes classifier (R e1071). Using fastp at Q25 and MiXCR, TCRdb reprocessed the public reads and kept productive beta chains. A single entry per CDR3 protein holds the most common genes and DNA from its merged rows. The V and J calls reflect TCRdb's pipeline rather than the authors' work. The sample records 500,000 to 600,000 distinct CDR3 sequences, about 20% of which are singletons. Roughly 44% of the sample goes to the ten largest clones.

The junction shows trimming of 2 bases on V and 4 bases on J, plus 15 bases between the germline ends. CDR1 and CDR2 were assigned from the germline V gene as MDHEN and SYDVKM. The CDR3 goes from the cysteine to the phenylalanine over 15 residues. Of all the DNA, just the CDR3 is kept, 45 bases in frame from base 1. Ophthalmopathy patients had moderately to severely active disease, with a Clinical Activity Score of 3 or more, a NOSPECS grade of 4 or more, and a disease duration of less than 3 months. The study excluded patients with uncontrolled infections, other autoimmune diseases, pregnancy or lactation. Diagnoses relied on clinical symptoms, serum thyroxine and TRAb, thyroid ultrasound and orbital computed tomography. Ficoll-Paque density gradient centrifugation was used to isolate PBMCs from 10 ml of fresh peripheral blood. Total RNA was extracted using Trizol reagent, and RNA quality was assessed on an Agilent 2100 Bioanalyzer.

The rearranged chain carries TRBV28 and TRBJ2-7, with the D gene not confidently named. Sequenced input: blood. The sequence derives from a man aged 35-49 years with Graves' ophthalmopathy. The CDR3 here reads CASSLSSGFGYEQYF. The DNA reads TGTGCCAGCAGTTTAAGTTCTGGATTTGGTTACGAGCAGTACTTC.